Below are 17 T cell receptor beta chains sequenced from a single sample in a study of identical twins. TCRdb re-derived calls from the 5' RACE reads in MiXCR, one entry per CDR3 protein. Found here are about 340,000 distinct CDR3 sequences, 9% to 15% of them singletons; the top ten hold 6% to 9%. These data were also filed under a second study, of yellow fever vaccine responses in identical twins.

Sequenced material: CD8+ T cells sorted from blood. These receptors came from a woman between 18 and 30 years old in good health.

DNA for the CDR3: TGTGCCAGCAGCCCAGCCCGCGGCCCAGATACGCAGTATTTT. This encodes CASSPARGPDTQYF. V is TRBV11-1 and J is TRBJ2-3; unclear D gene. Germline CDR1 is SGHAT and CDR2 is FQDESV (reference sequence). With 5 bases removed from V and 4 bases from J, the gap between germline ends came to 13 bases. The CDR3 is 14 amino acids.

This clonotype was counted a few times. The chain joins TRBV27 to TRBJ2-1; D may correspond to TRBD1 or TRBD2 (5 bases each). The CDR3 extends over 16 amino acids. Trimming took off 0 bases at V and 8 bases at J, with 17 bases between the two ends. CDR1 and CDR2 from the germline V gene are MNHEY and SMNVEV (reference sequence). CDR3 DNA sequence: TGTGCCAGCAGTTTATCAACCGGGACCGTAGCGTATGAGCAGTTCTTC. Translating gives CASSLSTGTVAYEQFF.

This clonotype was seen only a few times. This rearrangement joins TRBV9 to TRBJ2-1; D is possibly TRBD2 (5 bases). Between the trimmed V and J ends, which lost 4 bases and 6 bases, there was a span of 17 bases. Germline lookup yields CDR1 SGDLS and CDR2 YYNGEE. This CDR3 spans 15 amino acids. The CDR3 DNA reads as TGTGCCAGCAGCCCCTACTTGGACTTGGGCAATGAGCAGTTCTTC. Translation gives CASSPYLDLGNEQFF.

In nucleotides, the CDR3 is TGTGCCAGCAGCTTGGAACATATCGGGGAGCTGTTTTTT. It codes for CASSLEHIGELFF. V and J are TRBV5-6 and TRBJ2-2; no clear D. Per germline, CDR1 SGHDT and CDR2 YYEEEE. V was cut by 0 bases and J by 7 bases, with 7 bases left in between. This CDR3 comprises 13 residues.

The chain has TRBV27 and TRBJ2-3, with 7 bases fitting TRBD2. Trimming cost V 5 bases and J 6 bases; bases outside gene matches: 11. This CDR3 contains 15 residues. Germline V lookup: CDR1 MNHEY, CDR2 SMNVEV (reference sequence). CDR3 bases: TGTGCCAGCAGTCCCCTCTCGGGGGGTAGGGATACGCAGTATTTT. Protein product: CASSPLSGGRDTQYF.

This chain links TRBV7-9 with TRBJ1-1; D is perhaps TRBD1 (5 bases). The CDR3 sequence is 11 residues long. CDR1 and CDR2 from the germline V gene are SEHNR and FQNEAQ (reference sequence). Trimming shortened V by 10 bases and J by 4 bases, and 10 bases separated the two germline ends. In nucleotides, the CDR3 is TGTGCCACCGGTAGGGGCACTGAAGCTTTCTTT. Protein: CATGRGTEAFF. The complete variable domain, with remaining parts taken from reference TRBV7-9 and TRBJ1-1, reads DTGVSQNPRHKITKRGQNVTFRCDPISEHNRLYWYRQTLGQGPEFLTYFQNEAQLEKSRLLSDRFSAERPKGSFSTLEIQRTEQGDSAMYLCATGRGTEAFFGQGTRLTVV.

As for this clonotype: A read error may explain this, as a much larger clone is one base away. The chain uses TRBV24-1 and TRBJ2-1; 12 bases align to TRBD2. This CDR3 has 18 residues. The V segment lost 4 bases and the J segment 8 bases; nucleotides outside the gene matches: 14. The V gene's germline CDR1 is KGHDR and CDR2 SFDVKD. Here the CDR3 reads CATSDLAETSGSPDEQFF. CDR3 DNA: TGTGCCACCAGTGACCTAGCTGAGACTAGCGGGAGTCCGGATGAGCAGTTCTTC.

The rearrangement links TRBV6-1 to TRBJ2-3; D is possibly TRBD2 (7 bases). V gave up 8 bases and J gave up 5 bases, with 20 bases separating them. The CDR3 covers 15 residues. CDR1 and CDR2 (germline): MNHNS, SASEGT. CDR3 region: CASYPEGLGGDTQYF. The CDR3 DNA follows: TGTGCCAGCTACCCAGAAGGACTAGGGGGAGATACGCAGTATTTT.

This chain uses TRBV20-1 with TRBJ2-5; the match to TRBD1 covers 10 bases. Germline assignment: CDR1 DFQATT and CDR2 SNEGSKA (reference sequence). With 2 bases clipped from V and 3 bases from J, the junction kept 3 bases outside the gene matches. CDR3 length equals 14 residues. CDR3 coding DNA: TGCAGTGCTAGAACCGGGACAGGGGAAGAGACCCAGTACTTC. Amino acids: CSARTGTGEETQYF.

CDR3 loop: CASSLSSGGAGANVLTF. The CDR3 region has the DNA TGTGCCAGCAGTTTATCATCAGGGGGCGCTGGGGCCAACGTCCTGACTTTC. This chain connects TRBV27 to TRBJ2-6; 8 nucleotides agree with TRBD1. Looked up from germline, CDR1 is MNHEY and CDR2 is SMNVEV (reference sequence). V lost 0 bases, J lost 2 bases, and 3 bases stayed unmatched. The CDR3 is made up of 17 amino acids.

The chain joins TRBV18 to TRBJ2-5, with D perhaps matching TRBD1 or TRBD2 (5 bases each). The V end was cut by 3 bases, the J end by 2 bases, with 13 bases between. The CDR3 is made up of 15 amino acids. CDR1 is KGHSH and CDR2 is LQKENI in the germline V gene. The CDR3 bases are TGTGCCAGCTCACCCTCCGGGACGGGGCAAGAGACCCAGTACTTC. Translating gives CASSPSGTGQETQYF.

The chain is built from TRBV10-3 and TRBJ2-2; 8 nucleotides agree with TRBD2. This CDR3 has 16 residues. CDR1 and CDR2 (germline): ENHRY, SYGVKD. The J segment lost 1 base and the V segment lost 4 bases, leaving 5 bases of the junction unmatched. The CDR3 protein is CAISVGLAGNTGELFF. The CDR3, as DNA: TGTGCCATCAGTGTTGGTCTAGCGGGGAACACCGGGGAGCTGTTTTTT.

In regard to this clonotype: This CDR3 is missing its conserved last phenylalanine or tryptophan, likely due to a read error. The chain employs TRBV4-1 and TRBJ2-5; D is unclear. With 0 bases removed from V and 1 base from J, the gap between germline ends came to 9 bases. CDR3 size: 15 residues. CDR1 and CDR2 (germline): MGHRA, YSYEKL. CDR3 in DNA: TGCGCCAGCAGCCAAGAGGAACACGGCCAAGAGACCCAGTACTGC. It is translated as CASSQEEHGQETQYC.

This clonotype has more than one count but fewer than ten. V usage is TRBV9 and J usage is TRBJ1-1, with a possible D match to TRBD1 (5 bases). CDR1 and CDR2 from the germline V gene are SGDLS and YYNGEE. The length of the CDR3 is 14 residues. The V end lost 0 bases, the J end lost 6 bases, and 12 bases lay between the germline ends. The CDR3 here is CASSVEAGEPEAFF. CDR3 nucleotide sequence: TGTGCCAGCAGCGTAGAAGCGGGGGAACCTGAAGCTTTCTTT.

The rearrangement links TRBV20-1 to TRBJ1-1; maybe TRBD1 (5 bases). V was cut by 0 bases and J by 0 bases, with 8 bases left in between. This CDR3 has 14 residues. From germline, CDR1 is DFQATT and CDR2 SNEGSKA (reference sequence). CDR3 in DNA: TGCAGTGCTAGAGAGGCAGGGATGAACACTGAAGCTTTCTTT. The encoded protein is CSAREAGMNTEAFF.

This clonotype occurred a few times. The chain uses TRBV7-8 and TRBJ2-7, with 7 bases matching TRBD1. This CDR3 comprises 19 residues. V shed 0 bases, J shed 7 bases, and the junction held 21 bases outside the gene matches. Germline V gene sequence: CDR1 SGHVS, CDR2 FQNEAQ. In DNA, the CDR3 is TGTGCCAGCAGCTTAGCAAGAAAGATACAGGGGCGTCGGATGGGGGAGCAGTACGTC. Translation: CASSLARKIQGRRMGEQYV.

This chain connects TRBV5-1 to TRBJ2-5, with TRBD2 identical over 13 bases. V lost 4 bases and J lost 6; bases outside the gene matches: 6. Germline V gene sequence: CDR1 SGHRS, CDR2 YFSETQ. The CDR3 extends over 15 amino acids. CDR3: CASSPGLAGVKTQYF. CDR3 DNA: TGCGCCAGCAGCCCCGGACTAGCGGGAGTGAAGACCCAGTACTTC.